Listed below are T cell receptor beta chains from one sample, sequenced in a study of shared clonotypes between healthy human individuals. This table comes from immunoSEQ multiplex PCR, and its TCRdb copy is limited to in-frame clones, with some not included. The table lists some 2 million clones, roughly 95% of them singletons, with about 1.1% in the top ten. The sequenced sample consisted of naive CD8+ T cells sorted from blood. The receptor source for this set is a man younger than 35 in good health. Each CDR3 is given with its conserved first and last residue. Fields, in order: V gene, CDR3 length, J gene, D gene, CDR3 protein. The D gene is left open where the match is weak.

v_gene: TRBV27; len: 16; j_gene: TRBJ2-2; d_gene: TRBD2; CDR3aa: CASSLTLADPTGELFF
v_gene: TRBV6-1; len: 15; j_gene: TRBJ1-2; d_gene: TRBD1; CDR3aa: CASSEVGQGNYGYTF
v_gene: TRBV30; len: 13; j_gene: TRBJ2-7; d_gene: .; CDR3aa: CAWSVHIAWEVNF
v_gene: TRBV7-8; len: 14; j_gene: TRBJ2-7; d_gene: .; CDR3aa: CASSLFGSLGEQYF
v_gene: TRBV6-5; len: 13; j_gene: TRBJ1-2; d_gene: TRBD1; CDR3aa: CASSMTGSLGYTF
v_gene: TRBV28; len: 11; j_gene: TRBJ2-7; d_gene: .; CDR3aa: CASTFHHEQYF
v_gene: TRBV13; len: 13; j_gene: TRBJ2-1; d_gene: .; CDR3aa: CASSLMNYDEQFF
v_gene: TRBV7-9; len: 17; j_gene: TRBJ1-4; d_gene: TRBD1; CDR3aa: CASSPDRGRELIEKLFF
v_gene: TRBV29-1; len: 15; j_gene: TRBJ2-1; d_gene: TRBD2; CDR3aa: CSGLDGGRALNEQFF
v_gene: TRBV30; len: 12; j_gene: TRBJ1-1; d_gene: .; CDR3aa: CAWTHQNTEAFF
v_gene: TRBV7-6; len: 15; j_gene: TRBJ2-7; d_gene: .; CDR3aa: CASSSEAGYSYEQYF
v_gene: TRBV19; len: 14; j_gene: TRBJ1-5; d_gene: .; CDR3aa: CASIWTAGDQPQHF
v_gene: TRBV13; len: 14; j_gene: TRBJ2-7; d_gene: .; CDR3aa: CASSTRDFSYEQYF
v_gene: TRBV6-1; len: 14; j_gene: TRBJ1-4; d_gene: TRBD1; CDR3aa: CASSGTGGFEKLFF
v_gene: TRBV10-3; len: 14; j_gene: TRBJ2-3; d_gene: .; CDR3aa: CAITQTSLTDTQYF